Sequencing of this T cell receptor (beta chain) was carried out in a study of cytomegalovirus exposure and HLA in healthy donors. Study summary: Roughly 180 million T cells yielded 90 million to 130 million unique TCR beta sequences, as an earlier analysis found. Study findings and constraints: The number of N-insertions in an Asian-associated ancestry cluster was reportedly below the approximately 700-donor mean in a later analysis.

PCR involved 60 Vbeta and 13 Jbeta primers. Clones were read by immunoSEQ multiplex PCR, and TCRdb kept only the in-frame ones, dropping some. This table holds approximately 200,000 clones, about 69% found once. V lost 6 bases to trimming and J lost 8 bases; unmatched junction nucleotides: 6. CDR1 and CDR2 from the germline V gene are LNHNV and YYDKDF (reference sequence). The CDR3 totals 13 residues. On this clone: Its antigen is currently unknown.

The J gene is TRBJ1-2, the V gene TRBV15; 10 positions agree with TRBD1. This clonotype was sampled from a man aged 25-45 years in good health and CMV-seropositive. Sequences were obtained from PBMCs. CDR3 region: CATSTTGGSGYTF. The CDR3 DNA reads TGTGCCACCAGTACGACAGGGGGCAGCGGCTACACCTTC.